These 10 T cell receptor beta chains were all obtained from the same sample, sequenced in a study of T cell responses to AZD1222 COVID-19 vaccine. The table came from immunoSEQ multiplex PCR; TCRdb's copy has only in-frame clones and leaves some out. The table lists about 70,000 clones, around 85% of them singletons. Here the sequenced sample was peripheral blood, taken on day 0 of AZD1222 vaccination. These receptors originate from an adult in good health.

This chain connects TRBV5-6 to TRBJ2-7; D is unresolved. In germline, CDR1 is SGHDT, CDR2 YYEEEE. The CDR3 spans 14 residues. Trimming took off 2 bases at V and 0 bases at J, with 9 bases between the two ends. The CDR3: CASSFSTFSYEQYF. The CDR3 DNA sequence: TGTGCCAGCAGCTTTAGTACTTTCTCCTACGAGCAGTACTTC.

CDR3 nucleotide sequence: TGTGCCAGCACAATAACCAACTATGGCTACACCTTC. Protein product: CASTITNYGYTF. The chain links TRBV12-3 or TRBV12-4 to TRBJ1-2; D unclear. The CDR3 is made up of 12 amino acids. With 7 bases removed from V and 2 bases from J, the gap between germline ends came to 8 bases.

Worth noting for this clone: Germline and junction disagree at one end, which may indicate a read error. The chain couples TRBV12-3 or TRBV12-4 to TRBJ1-1; 7 bases match TRBD1. The CDR3 consists of 13 residues. The CDR3 loop reads CASSLARDSLRNF. The CDR3 DNA reads TGTGCCAGCAGTTTAGCCCGGGACAGCTTAAGAAACTTT.

This clone was seen just once. The rearrangement uses TRBV6-5 and TRBJ1-1, with a tentative D call TRBD1 (6 bases). The CDR3 consists of 13 residues. V lost 8 bases, J lost 1 base, and 11 bases lay in between. The V gene's germline CDR1 is MNHEY and CDR2 SVGAGI. The CDR3 loop reads CASSRGQNTEAFF. CDR3 nucleotide sequence: TGTGCCAGCTCGCGGGGACAGAACACTGAAGCTTTCTTT.

The V and J genes are TRBV3-1 (or the pseudogene TRBV3-2) and TRBJ1-1, with 10 nucleotides matching TRBD1. V lost 4 bases, J lost 5 bases, and 7 bases stayed unmatched. The germline gives CDR1 LGHDT, CDR2 YNNKEL (reference sequence). CDR3 length: 15 amino acids. The CDR3 sequence is CASSPRTGGGTEAFF. CDR3 DNA sequence: TGTGCCAGCAGCCCCCGGACAGGGGGAGGTACTGAAGCTTTCTTT.

The chain links TRBV7-9 to TRBJ2-7; TRBD1 or TRBD2 may be the D gene (5 bases each). The CDR3 has 13 residues. Trimming stripped 1 base from V and 10 bases from J, with 14 bases between. Germline V gene sequence: CDR1 SEHNR, CDR2 FQNEAQ (reference sequence). The CDR3 bases are TGTGCCAGCAGCTTAGGAGGGACCAATATACAGTACTTC. Protein: CASSLGGTNIQYF. The variable domain in full, with the rest retrieved from reference TRBV7-9 and TRBJ2-7, is DTGVSQNPRHKITKRGQNVTFRCDPISEHNRLYWYRQTLGQGPEFLTYFQNEAQLEKSRLLSDRFSAERPKGSFSTLEIQRTEQGDSAMYLCASSLGGTNIQYFGPGTRLTVT.

The rearrangement links TRBV19 to TRBJ2-2, with TRBD1 matching 8 bases. Unmatched junction bases numbered 0, after V lost 1 base and J lost 5 bases. The CDR3 loop spans 14 amino acids. In germline, CDR1 is LNHDA, CDR2 SQIVND (reference sequence). The CDR3 is CASSIGTGTGELFF. The CDR3 DNA reads TGTGCCAGTAGTATAGGGACAGGGACCGGGGAGCTGTTTTTT. Full variable domain (outside the CDR3, taken from reference TRBV19 and TRBJ2-2): DGGITQSPKYLFRKEGQNVTLSCEQNLNHDAMYWYRQDPGQGLRLIYYSQIVNDFQKGDIAEGYSVSREKKESFPLTVTSAQKNPTAFYLCASSIGTGTGELFFGEGSRLTVL.

This chain uses TRBV5-4 with TRBJ2-7; 7 positions match TRBD1. The germline gives CDR1 SGHNT, CDR2 YYREEE (reference sequence). V lost 0 bases to trimming and J lost 3 bases; unmatched junction nucleotides: 6. CDR3 length: 15 residues. The CDR3 protein is CASSLGQGDYYEQYF. The CDR3 DNA reads TGTGCCAGCAGCTTGGGGCAGGGGGATTACTACGAGCAGTACTTC.

This clone has more than one count but fewer than ten. The genes are TRBV2 and TRBJ2-1; D not certain. V dropped 7 bases and J dropped 5 bases, with 9 bases sitting between them. Germline-derived CDR1 and CDR2 are SNHLY and FYNNEI. The CDR3 sequence is 12 residues long. The CDR3 region has the DNA TGTGCCAGCATACGCAGAAACAATGAGCAGTTCTTC. Translating it yields CASIRRNNEQFF.

The J gene is TRBJ2-4, the V gene TRBV7-2; D uncertain. The length of the CDR3 is 13 residues. The V end was cut by 1 base, the J end by 15 bases, with 16 bases between. Looked up from germline, CDR1 is SGHTA and CDR2 is FQGNSA. The CDR3 DNA follows: TGTGCCAGCAGCTTAGTTGATGGGCGTACGGGGTACTTC. Residues: CASSLVDGRTGYF.